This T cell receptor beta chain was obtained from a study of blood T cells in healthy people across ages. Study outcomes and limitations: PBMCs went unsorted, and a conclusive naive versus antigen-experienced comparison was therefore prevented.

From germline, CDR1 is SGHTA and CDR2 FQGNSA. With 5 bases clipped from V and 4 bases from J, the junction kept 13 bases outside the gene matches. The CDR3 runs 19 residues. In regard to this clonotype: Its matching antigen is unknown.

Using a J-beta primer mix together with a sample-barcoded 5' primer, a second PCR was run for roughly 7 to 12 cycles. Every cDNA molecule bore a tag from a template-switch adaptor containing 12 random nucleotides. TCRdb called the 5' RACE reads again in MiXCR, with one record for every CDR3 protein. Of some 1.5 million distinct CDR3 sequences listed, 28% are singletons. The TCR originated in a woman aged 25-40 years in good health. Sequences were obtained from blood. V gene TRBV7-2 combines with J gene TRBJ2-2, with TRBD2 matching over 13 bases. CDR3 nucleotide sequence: TGTGCCAGCAGCCCTAGGACTAGCGGGAGAGAGGGGCTCACCGGGGAGCTGTTTTTT. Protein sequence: CASSPRTSGREGLTGELFF.